This T cell receptor (beta chain) comes out of a study of PD-L1 blockade in urothelial cancer. The wider study: Between 0 and 3 prior chemotherapy regimens had been given to patients. Each blood sample yielded a median of about 150,000 T cells. Analysis of blood occurred 3 weeks (second dose) and 6 weeks after treatment start.

The time point was: peripheral blood 6 weeks after treatment start. V shed 4 bases and J shed 3 bases, with 13 bases lying between them. The CDR3 has 14 amino acids. Germline V CDR1 and CDR2: SGDLS, YYNGEE. The study's findings and limits: Below-median pretreatment blood TCR clonality was a predictor of better survival.

Clones were read by immunoSEQ multiplex PCR, and TCRdb kept only the in-frame ones, dropping some. The sample shows 100,000 to 150,000 clones, around 86% of them seen only once. Details on this clone: Antigen: not known.

This specimen consisted of PBMCs, obtained around atezolizumab (anti-PD-L1) treatment. The TCR sequence derives from a man aged 50-60 years with urothelial cancer. The chain couples TRBV9 to TRBJ1-1; no firm D call. Here the CDR3 reads CASSPRNGDTEAFF. The CDR3 DNA sequence: TGTGCCAGCAGCCCTAGGAACGGGGACACTGAAGCTTTCTTT.